These 22 T cell receptor beta chains came from one sample sequenced in a study of cytomegalovirus exposure and HLA in healthy donors. Amplification used 60 Vbeta primers and 13 Jbeta primers. Method: immunoSEQ multiplex PCR; TCRdb's copy keeps in-frame clones and lacks some. The repertoire holds about 120,000 clones, with more than 60% as singletons. The sequenced sample was PBMCs. The receptors shown here come from a man aged 18 to 30 in good health and CMV-seronegative.

Details on this clone: The junction and the germline gene differ at one end; a read error may be behind it. The chain joins TRBV6-5 to TRBJ2-2, with a possible D match to TRBD1 (6 bases). The germline V gene has CDR1 MNHEY and CDR2 SVGAGI. The CDR3 spans 14 residues. The CDR3 DNA follows: TGTGCCAGGAGTTACGGACAGTTCACCGGGGAGCTGTTTTTT. Amino acid sequence: CARSYGQFTGELFF.

The chain combines TRBV6-6 with TRBJ2-2; D ambiguous. The ends were cut back, 1 base at V and 5 bases at J, with 8 bases in the middle. Germline assignment: CDR1 MNHNY and CDR2 SVGAGI (reference sequence). CDR3 length equals 14 residues. The CDR3 sequence: CASSYFSETGELFF. CDR3 bases: TGTGCCAGCAGTTACTTCTCAGAAACCGGGGAGCTGTTTTTT.

This clone came up once. The gene calls are TRBV7-9 and TRBJ2-6; 7 bases map to TRBD1. After removal of 1 base from V and 2 bases from J, the junction contained 5 bases not matched to a gene. This CDR3 is built from 17 residues. Looked up from germline, CDR1 is SEHNR and CDR2 is FQNEAQ (reference sequence). CDR3 protein: CASSLDRGLAGANVLTF. CDR3 sequence (DNA): TGTGCCAGCAGCTTAGACAGGGGTCTCGCTGGGGCCAACGTCCTGACTTTC.

The chain uses TRBV27 and TRBJ2-7; D is possibly TRBD2 (6 bases). The CDR3 runs to 15 residues. Per germline, CDR1 MNHEY and CDR2 SMNVEV (reference sequence). V gave up 5 bases and J gave up 7 bases, with 21 bases separating them. CDR3 sequence reads: CASSQSGLPMGEQYF. Here the CDR3 DNA reads TGTGCCAGCAGTCAATCGGGACTTCCCATGGGGGAGCAGTACTTC.

The chain combines TRBV5-1 with TRBJ2-2; no firm D call. The CDR3 totals 12 residues. V was pared by 4 bases and J by 7 bases, with 8 bases between. Germline CDR1 reads SGHRS; CDR2 reads YFSETQ. The CDR3 spells CASSPEHGELFF. CDR3 sequence (DNA): TGCGCCAGCAGCCCGGAGCACGGGGAGCTGTTTTTT.

The V gene is TRBV5-4, the J gene TRBJ1-1; D not resolved. This CDR3 spans 12 amino acids. The ends were cut back, 4 bases at V and 7 bases at J, with 11 bases in the middle. Germline V gene lookup returns CDR1 SGHNT and CDR2 YYREEE (reference sequence). In nucleotides, the CDR3 is TGTGCCAGCAGCGGAGGGAGAAGTGAAGCTTTCTTT. Its protein is CASSGGRSEAFF.

This clone was seen a single time. The chain recombines TRBV27 with TRBJ2-5, with D hard to call. V dropped 7 bases and J dropped 7 bases, with 10 bases sitting between them. There are 11 residues in the CDR3. Looked up from germline, CDR1 is MNHEY and CDR2 is SMNVEV (reference sequence). In nucleotides, the CDR3 is TGTGCCAGCACGGCAGGCATGACCCAGTACTTC. It specifies CASTAGMTQYF.

This clone qualifies as medium-sized (0.01 to 0.1%). The chain is built from TRBV6-1 and TRBJ2-7, with D possibly TRBD1 on 5 matching bases. The CDR3 runs 13 residues. The V gene's germline CDR1 is MNHNS and CDR2 SASEGT. V was shortened by 2 bases and J by 2 bases, with 7 bases between the two germline ends. The CDR3 nucleotides read TGTGCCAGCAGTGAAAAGGACACCTACGAGCAGTACTTC. Protein product: CASSEKDTYEQYF.

This chain links TRBV5-6 with TRBJ1-3, with a tentative D call TRBD1 (6 bases). Trimming stripped 3 bases from V and 0 bases from J, with 10 bases between. The CDR3 consists of 15 residues. Germline V CDR1 and CDR2: SGHDT, YYEEEE. CDR3 sequence reads: CASSYTGLSGNTIYF. CDR3 sequence (DNA): TGTGCCAGCAGCTATACAGGGCTCTCTGGAAACACCATATATTTT.

The chain couples TRBV7-9 to TRBJ2-1, with D perhaps TRBD1 (5 bases). Germline-derived CDR1 and CDR2 are SEHNR and FQNEAQ (reference sequence). This CDR3 has 12 residues. The V gene lost 4 bases and the J gene lost 13 bases, with 14 bases spanning the gap. The DNA for the CDR3 is TGTGCCAGCAGCTCCTCAGGGTGTGTACAGTTCTTC. The encoded protein is CASSSSGCVQFF.

This rearrangement joins TRBV2 to TRBJ2-4, with unresolved D. Germline V CDR1 and CDR2: SNHLY, FYNNEI. The CDR3 is 10 residues long. Trimming shortened V by 8 bases and J by 8 bases, and 7 bases separated the two germline ends. This chain's CDR3 is CASARDIQYF. CDR3 coding DNA: TGTGCCAGCGCCCGGGACATTCAGTACTTC. The whole variable domain, remainder taken from reference TRBV2 and TRBJ2-4, is EPEVTQTPSHQVTQMGQEVILRCVPISNHLYFYWYRQILGQKVEFLVSFYNNEISEKSEIFDDQFSVERPDGSNFTLKIRSTKLEDSAMYFCASARDIQYFGAGTRLSVL.

This clone was counted a single time. The genes are TRBV7-9 and TRBJ2-3, with TRBD2 matching 8 bases. J gave up 6 bases and V 2 bases, and 10 bases lay outside the gene matches. CDR1 and CDR2 (germline): SEHNR, FQNEAQ (reference sequence). The CDR3 is made up of 16 amino acids. The CDR3 sequence: CASSLNSPGGEDTQYF. The CDR3 DNA follows: TGTGCCAGCAGCTTAAACAGTCCCGGGGGGGAGGATACGCAGTATTTT.

This clone was seen a handful of times. V is TRBV5-6 and J is TRBJ2-5; 9 bases agree with TRBD2. TRBJ2-7 explains the end of the DNA better; the J call may be wrong. The CDR3 sequence is 15 residues long. Germline-derived CDR1 and CDR2 are SGHDT and YYEEEE. CDR3 nucleotides: TGTGCCAGCAGCCCTTATAGCGGGAGACCCTACGAGCAGTACTTC. Protein product: CASSPYSGRPYEQYF.

This chain links TRBV9 with TRBJ2-7, with 13 nucleotides matching TRBD2. The germline CDR1 and CDR2 sequences are SGDLS and YYNGEE. J was trimmed by 5 bases and V by 5 bases; bases with no gene match: 19. The CDR3 contains 19 residues. The CDR3 nucleotides read TGTGCCAGCAGTTTGGGACAGGGCCGGACTAGCGGGAGTTTCCACGAGCAGTACTTC. It is translated as CASSLGQGRTSGSFHEQYF.

This chain joins TRBV18 and TRBJ1-2; no firm D call. The V gene's germline CDR1 is KGHSH and CDR2 LQKENI. V was trimmed by 2 bases and J by 7 bases, leaving 8 bases between them. The CDR3 loop spans 12 amino acids. The CDR3 loop is CASSPGGSGYTF. CDR3 nucleotide sequence: TGTGCCAGCTCACCAGGCGGGAGTGGCTACACCTTC.

As DNA, the CDR3 is TGTGCCAGCCTTAGTCCAGGGGGCGCGGGGAAACTGTTTTTT. It yields the protein CASLSPGGAGKLFF. The rearrangement joins TRBV28 to TRBJ1-4; 8 bases agree with TRBD1. Germline CDR1 and CDR2: MDHEN and SYDVKM. The CDR3 length is 14 residues. Losses at the gene ends were 8 bases for V and 11 bases for J; bases not matched to a gene: 13. The full variable domain, its missing parts supplied by reference TRBV28 and TRBJ1-4, is DVKVTQSSRYLVKRTGEKVFLECVQDMDHENMFWYRQDPGLGLRLIYFSYDVKMKEKGDIPEGYSVSREKKERFSLILESASTNQTSMYLCASLSPGGAGKLFFGSGTQLSVL.

The rearrangement links TRBV5-1 to TRBJ2-3; 10 bases are a match to TRBD2. With V trimmed by 5 bases and J by 4 bases, 7 bases remained unmatched. The CDR3 is 15 residues long. The germline gives CDR1 SGHRS, CDR2 YFSETQ. The CDR3 sequence: CASSSLAGAPDTQYF. The DNA of the CDR3 is TGCGCCAGCAGTTCGCTAGCGGGAGCCCCAGATACGCAGTATTTT.

The V call is TRBV10-3, the J call TRBJ1-2; tentative D call: TRBD1 (6 bases). The length of the CDR3 is 11 residues. The germline V gene has CDR1 ENHRY and CDR2 SYGVKD. V gave up 4 bases and J gave up 8 bases, with 8 bases separating them. The CDR3 bases are TGTGCCATCAGTGGGGGGGGCGGCTACACCTTC. This translates into CAISGGGGYTF.

In its sample, this clone was seen a few times. One end of the junction is discordant with germline, which a read error may explain. The genes are TRBV25-1 and TRBJ2-5; D may be TRBD1 (5 bases). This CDR3 region has 14 residues. Germline V lookup: CDR1 MGHDK, CDR2 SYGVNS. The CDR3, as DNA: TGTGCCAGCAGTGTAGGGGATAGTAGAGAGGCCCAGTACTTC. Its translation is CASSVGDSREAQYF. The whole variable domain, remainder taken from reference TRBV25-1 and TRBJ2-5, is EADIYQTPRYLVIGTGKKITLECSQTMGHDKMYWYQQDPGMELHLIHYSYGVNSTEKGDLSSESTVSRIRTEHFPLTLESARPSHTSQYLCASSVGDSREAQYFGPGTRLLVL.

The chain is built from TRBV14 and TRBJ1-3; 7 bases are shared with TRBD1. The V gene end was trimmed by 0 bases and the J gene end by 4 bases; junction bases not matched to a gene: 12. CDR1 is SGHDN and CDR2 is FVKESK in the germline V gene. There are 18 residues in the CDR3. CDR3 coding DNA: TGTGCCAGCAGCCAAGAGGACCCGGAACAGGGGAGGGGAAACACCATATATTTT. This gives the protein CASSQEDPEQGRGNTIYF.

Here the CDR3 reads CASRSDRGSYNEQFF. CDR3 nucleotides: TGTGCCAGCAGGTCGGACAGGGGTTCCTACAATGAGCAGTTCTTC. The V gene is TRBV7-9, the J gene TRBJ2-1, with 9 bases aligning to TRBD1. Germline trimming cut 6 bases from V and 1 base from J; bases unmatched to any gene: 4. The CDR3 has 15 residues. Germline values: CDR1 SEHNR, CDR2 FQNEAQ (reference sequence). Supplemented by reference TRBV7-9 and TRBJ2-1, the full variable domain reads DTGVSQNPRHKITKRGQNVTFRCDPISEHNRLYWYRQTLGQGPEFLTYFQNEAQLEKSRLLSDRFSAERPKGSFSTLEIQRTEQGDSAMYLCASRSDRGSYNEQFFGPGTRLTVL.

V usage is TRBV30 and J usage is TRBJ1-1, with 7 bases lining up with TRBD1. The CDR3 has 16 amino acids. From germline, CDR1 is GTSNPN and CDR2 SVGIG (reference sequence). With V trimmed by 0 bases and J by 4 bases, 11 bases remained unmatched. CDR3 DNA sequence: TGTGCCTGGAGTGTAGGGGGCAGTGGACTGGGCACTGAAGCTTTCTTT. It specifies CAWSVGGSGLGTEAFF.